By sample fraction, the clone carrying this T cell receptor (beta chain) is medium-sized. MiXCR was run by TCRdb on the PCR reads, yielding one entry per CDR3 protein. The sample carries 13,000 or so distinct CDR3 sequences, 54% recorded once. The data were obtained in a study of tumor-infiltrating lymphocytes in oesophageal squamous cell carcinoma. Trimming left V 5 bases short and J 5 bases short, with 10 bases between. Germline values: CDR1 ENHRY, CDR2 SYGVKD. The CDR3 is 13 residues long. Sequencing was done on a sample of esophageal tumor tissue. The sequence was collected from a female donor with esophageal squamous cell carcinoma. The chain joins TRBV10-3 to TRBJ2-1; D is unresolved. CDR3 nucleotide sequence: TGTGCCATCAGTAGGCGTATCGACAATGAGCAGTTCTTC. Its translation is CAISRRIDNEQFF.